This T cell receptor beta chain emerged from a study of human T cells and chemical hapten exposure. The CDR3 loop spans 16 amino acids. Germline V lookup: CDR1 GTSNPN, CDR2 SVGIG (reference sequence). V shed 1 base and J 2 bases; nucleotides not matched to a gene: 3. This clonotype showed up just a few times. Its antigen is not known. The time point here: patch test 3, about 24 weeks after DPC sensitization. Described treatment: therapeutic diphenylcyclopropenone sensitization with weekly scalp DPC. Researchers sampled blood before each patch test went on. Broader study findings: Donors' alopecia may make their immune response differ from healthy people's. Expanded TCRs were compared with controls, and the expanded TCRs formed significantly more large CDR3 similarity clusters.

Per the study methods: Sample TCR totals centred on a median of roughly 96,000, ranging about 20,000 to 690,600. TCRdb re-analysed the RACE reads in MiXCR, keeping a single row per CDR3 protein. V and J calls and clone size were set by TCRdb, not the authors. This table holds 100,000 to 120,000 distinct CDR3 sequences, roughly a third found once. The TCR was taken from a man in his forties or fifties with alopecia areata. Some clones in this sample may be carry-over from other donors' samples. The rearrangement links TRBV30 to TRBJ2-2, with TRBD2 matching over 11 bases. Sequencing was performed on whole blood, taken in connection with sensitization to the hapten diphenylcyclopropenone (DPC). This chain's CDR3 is CAWSGLAGLNTGELFF. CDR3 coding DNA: TGTGCCTGGAGTGGACTAGCGGGACTCAACACCGGGGAGCTGTTTTTT.